The next 11 T cell receptor beta chains were all read from a single sample in a study of T cells in Graves' hyperthyroidism and ophthalmopathy. TCR beta CDR3 regions were amplified from RNA. First-round RT-PCR targeting the TCR CDR3 was performed with the HTBI primer set. TCRdb fed the multiplex PCR reads into MiXCR, producing one record per CDR3 protein. Among hundreds of thousands of distinct CDR3 sequences listed, over 12% were seen once. The sequencing sample was made of blood. These receptors came from a woman aged 40-49 years with Graves' ophthalmopathy.

With respect to this clonotype: A much larger clone differs from this one at a single base, so this may be a read error. J is TRBJ2-5 and V is TRBV9, with D uncertain. Germline V CDR1 and CDR2: SGDLS, YYNGEE. The CDR3 sequence is 13 residues long. V was trimmed by 0 bases and J by 3 bases, leaving 6 bases between them. The CDR3 here is CASSVDLEETQYF. DNA of the CDR3: TGTGCCAGCAGCGTAGACTTGGAAGAGACCCAGTACTTC.

At least ten counts were recorded for this clonotype. V usage is TRBV19 and J usage is TRBJ1-2, with unresolved D. The CDR3 has 11 residues. The germline V gene has CDR1 LNHDA and CDR2 SQIVND (reference sequence). V gave up 7 bases and J gave up 4 bases, with 7 bases separating them. The CDR3 DNA sequence: TGTGCCAGTACCGCTACCTATGGCTACACCTTC. Its protein product is CASTATYGYTF.

There are a few counts of this clonotype. The chain has TRBV6-5 and TRBJ2-7; D is undetermined. The CDR3 sequence is 14 residues long. CDR1 and CDR2 (germline): MNHEY, SVGAGI. The V gene lost 0 bases and the J gene lost 1 base, with 7 bases spanning the gap. The CDR3 is CASSYSIVSYEQYF. The CDR3 nucleotides are TGTGCCAGCAGTTACTCGATAGTATCCTACGAGCAGTACTTC.

The chain joins TRBV11-2 to TRBJ1-5; TRBD1 matches at 7 bases. Losses at the gene ends were 2 bases for V and 1 base for J; bases not matched to a gene: 5. Per the germline V gene, CDR1 is SGHAT and CDR2 is FQNNGV. The CDR3 is 16 amino acids. The CDR3 DNA is TGTGCCAGCAGCTTATATGGGACAGAAAGCAATCAGCCCCAGCATTTT. Its translation: CASSLYGTESNQPQHF. Looking up the rest from reference TRBV11-2 and TRBJ1-5 gives the full variable domain: EAGVAQSPRYKIIEKRQSVAFWCNPISGHATLYWYQQILGQGPKLLIQFQNNGVVDDSQLPKDRFSAERLKGVDSTLKIQPAKLEDSAVYLCASSLYGTESNQPQHFGDGTRLSIL.

This clonotype was recorded at least ten times. This chain joins TRBV30 and TRBJ1-5; TRBD1 might be the D (5 bases). The germline V gene has CDR1 GTSNPN and CDR2 SVGIG (reference sequence). The CDR3 extends over 13 amino acids. Trimming took 1 base from V and 4 from J, leaving 8 bases between them. The CDR3 coding sequence is TGTGCCTGGAGTGCCGGGGGGAATCAGCCCCAGCATTTT. Protein: CAWSAGGNQPQHF.

This clonotype was seen many times. The V gene is TRBV20-1, the J gene TRBJ2-7; tentative D call: TRBD1 (6 bases). This CDR3 comprises 13 residues. V was shortened by 4 bases and J by 0 bases, with 10 bases between the two germline ends. CDR1 is DFQATT and CDR2 is SNEGSKA in the germline V gene (reference sequence). CDR3 loop: CSATDSHSYEQYF. The CDR3, as DNA: TGCAGTGCTACGGACAGCCACTCCTACGAGCAGTACTTC.

Of note for this clonotype: A much larger clone sits a single nucleotide away, making a read error possible. The chain recombines TRBV5-1 with TRBJ1-1, with D possibly being TRBD1 (5 bases). There are 15 residues in the CDR3. Trimming removed 2 bases from V and 4 bases from J, with 15 bases in between. The germline CDR1 and CDR2 sequences are SGHRS and YFSETQ. CDR3 bases: TGCGCCAGCAGCTTTTCTCGGGACCTGAGCACTGAAGCTTTCTTT. Its translation: CASSFSRDLSTEAFF.

This clonotype was picked up many times. V gene TRBV14 combines with J gene TRBJ2-7; a weak D match, TRBD1 (5 bases). This CDR3 region has 14 residues. Between the trimmed V and J ends, which lost 4 bases and 5 bases, there was a span of 15 bases. Germline CDR1 reads SGHDN; CDR2 reads FVKESK. The DNA for the CDR3 is TGTGCCAGCAGCCCTCAGGGATTAATTAACGAGCAGTACTTC. The encoded protein is CASSPQGLINEQYF.

The chain has TRBV4-2 and TRBJ2-2, with D uncertain. Germline V lookup: CDR1 LGHNA, CDR2 YNFKEQ. Trimming cost V 0 bases and J 0 bases, with 11 bases left between them. The CDR3 runs to 17 residues. The CDR3 loop reads CASSQEKTIANTGELFF. CDR3 sequence (DNA): TGTGCCAGCAGCCAAGAAAAAACTATAGCGAACACCGGGGAGCTGTTTTTT.

The table lists this clonotype with many counts. This rearrangement joins TRBV15 to TRBJ2-4; D not resolved. The CDR3 spans 14 residues. Trimming shortened V by 3 bases and J by 0 bases, and 6 bases separated the two germline ends. Per the germline V gene, CDR1 is LNHNV and CDR2 is YYDKDF (reference sequence). The CDR3 sequence: CATSREIAKNIQYF. The CDR3 region has the DNA TGTGCCACCAGCAGGGAAATAGCCAAAAACATTCAGTACTTC. The variable domain in full, completed from reference TRBV15 and TRBJ2-4, reads DAMVIQNPRYQVTQFGKPVTLSCSQTLNHNVMYWYQQKSSQAPKLLFHYYDKDFNNEADTPDNFQSRRPNTSFCFLDIRSPGLGDTAMYLCATSREIAKNIQYFGAGTRLSVL.

This clonotype was recorded many times. The chain carries TRBV7-2 and TRBJ2-7, with D unresolved. The V gene lost 5 bases and the J gene lost 6 bases, with 20 bases spanning the gap. The V gene's germline CDR1 is SGHTA and CDR2 FQGNSA. The CDR3 runs to 15 residues. In DNA, the CDR3 is TGTGCCAGCAGCCAAACGACTCAACCCAACGGCGAGCAGTACTTC. This encodes CASSQTTQPNGEQYF. The full variable domain, its missing parts supplied by reference TRBV7-2 and TRBJ2-7, is GAGVSQSPSNKVTEKGKDVELRCDPISGHTALYWYRQSLGQGLEFLIYFQGNSAPDKSGLPSDRFSAERTGGSVSTLTIQRTQQEDSAVYLCASSQTTQPNGEQYFGPGTRLTVT.